This T cell receptor beta chain is from a study of blood T cells in healthy people across ages. The authors ran a second PCR of about 6 to 11 cycles using a sample-barcoded 5' primer and a J-beta primer mix. Every cDNA was tagged by a template-switch adaptor with 12 random nucleotides. TCRdb redid the calling of the 5' RACE reads with MiXCR, one entry per CDR3 protein. This table has roughly 680,000 distinct CDR3 sequences, 21% appearing once. J lost 4 bases, V lost 10 bases, and 9 bases had no gene match. The CDR3 runs to 14 residues. Germline CDR1 SEHNR, CDR2 FQNEAQ (reference sequence). This clonotype has more than one count but fewer than ten.

The TCR was taken from a man aged 70 or older in good health. Specimen: blood. The V gene is TRBV7-9, the J gene TRBJ2-7; 11 bases fit TRBD1. The CDR3 spells CATTLRDRGYEQYF. CDR3 bases: TGTGCCACCACGTTGCGGGACAGGGGGTACGAGCAGTACTTC.